One and the same sample provided the 23 T cell receptor beta chains below, sequenced in a study of human T cells and chemical hapten exposure. The time point here: pre-sensitization, week 0. The treatment: therapeutic diphenylcyclopropenone sensitization with weekly scalp DPC. From the RACE reads, TCRdb called clonotypes with MiXCR, one entry per CDR3 protein. The data contain approximately 52,000 distinct CDR3 sequences, roughly 9.9% of them seen just once; the ten biggest clones take up 14% to 15%. Sequenced material: whole blood, taken in connection with sensitization to the hapten diphenylcyclopropenone (DPC). These receptors came from a woman aged 40 to 50 with alopecia areata. Some clones in this sample may be carry-over from other donors' samples.

This clonotype was counted many times. The J gene is TRBJ2-7, the V gene TRBV29-1; 9 bases line up with TRBD1. CDR1 and CDR2 (germline): SQVTM, ANQGSEA. CDR3 length equals 10 residues. The trim removed 5 bases at V and 9 bases at J, leaving 2 bases unmatched. Here the CDR3 DNA reads TGCAGCGTTTGGGACAGGGCGCAGTACTTC. This gives the protein CSVWDRAQYF.

The chain links TRBV6-5 to TRBJ2-5; TRBD2 matches 9 bases. The junction had 7 bases not matched to a gene; V was cut back by 4 bases and J by 4 bases. Germline V lookup: CDR1 MNHEY, CDR2 SVGAGI. This CDR3 has 15 amino acids. CDR3 sequence: CASSWTATSGETQYF. The CDR3 DNA reads TGTGCCAGCAGTTGGACGGCGACTAGCGGAGAGACCCAGTACTTC.

The CDR3 here is CARQGAGTEAFF. The CDR3 coding sequence is TGTGCCAGACAGGGGGCGGGTACTGAAGCTTTCTTT. The rearrangement uses TRBV2 and TRBJ1-1; TRBD1 matches at 9 bases. Trimming took 9 bases from V and 5 from J; bases not matched to a gene: 4. The CDR3 totals 12 residues. Germline CDR1 is SNHLY and CDR2 is FYNNEI. The full variable domain, its missing parts supplied by reference TRBV2 and TRBJ1-1, is EPEVTQTPSHQVTQMGQEVILRCVPISNHLYFYWYRQILGQKVEFLVSFYNNEISEKSEIFDDQFSVERPDGSNFTLKIRSTKLEDSAMYFCARQGAGTEAFFGQGTRLTVV.

This clonotype was detected many times. J is TRBJ2-7 and V is TRBV20-1; possibly TRBD1 or TRBD2 for D (5 bases each). The V gene's germline CDR1 is DFQATT and CDR2 SNEGSKA (reference sequence). Trimming took off 5 bases at V and 6 bases at J, with 17 bases between the two ends. This CDR3 region has 13 residues. CDR3 loop: CSALSLAQGEQYF. DNA of the CDR3: TGCAGTGCTCTTTCCCTAGCCCAGGGCGAGCAGTACTTC.

Many counts were recorded for this clonotype. CDR3 sequence: CATSDLSSAATDTQYF. The CDR3 DNA sequence: TGTGCCACCAGTGATCTCTCGTCAGCGGCCACAGATACGCAGTATTTT. This chain uses TRBV24-1 with TRBJ2-3, with a tentative D call TRBD2 (5 bases). This CDR3 comprises 16 residues. Germline lookup yields CDR1 KGHDR and CDR2 SFDVKD. The germline V and J ends were trimmed by 3 bases and 2 bases, with 14 bases remaining between them.

Note on this clonotype: Given a much more abundant clone one base away, this may be a read error. The DNA for the CDR3 is TGTGCCATCAGTGAGCCAAGTGGGCAGACCCAGTACTTC. As protein: CAISEPSGQTQYF. The rearrangement links TRBV10-3 to TRBJ2-5; D is undetermined. The germline V gene has CDR1 ENHRY and CDR2 SYGVKD. The CDR3 is 13 amino acids. V lost 2 bases and J lost 6, with 10 bases in between.

In this sample, this clonotype turned up many times. The V and J genes are TRBV6-4 and TRBJ2-3; D possibly corresponds to TRBD2 (5 bases). CDR3 length equals 15 residues. Trimming removed 4 bases from V and 3 bases from J, with 14 bases in between. Germline V lookup: CDR1 MRHNA, CDR2 SNTAGT. In DNA, the CDR3 is TGTGCCAGCAGTGCATACGGGGAGCTTACAGATACGCAGTATTTT. This encodes CASSAYGELTDTQYF.

This clonotype was picked up a small number of times. The rearrangement links TRBV4-3 to TRBJ1-3, with D maybe TRBD1 (5 bases). V lost 0 bases and J lost 4, with 7 bases in between. CDR3 length: 14 amino acids. From germline, CDR1 is LGHNA and CDR2 YSLEER. The CDR3 sequence: CASSQDDSGNTIYF. In DNA form, the CDR3 reads TGCGCCAGCAGCCAAGATGACAGCGGAAACACCATATATTTT.

This clonotype was recorded a few times. With a much larger clone just one base away, this may be a read error. This chain links TRBV28 with TRBJ2-7; tentative D call: TRBD2 (6 bases). Germline V gene lookup returns CDR1 MDHEN and CDR2 SYDVKM. The CDR3 has 16 amino acids. The CDR3 bases are TGTACCAGCAGTTTTAGCGTTGGAGGGGTGTACTACGAGCAGTACTTC. It specifies CTSSFSVGGVYYEQYF.

This clonotype was detected ten times or more. The CDR3 sequence is CARWGRGPADTQYF. In DNA, the CDR3 is TGTGCCAGGTGGGGCAGGGGGCCGGCAGATACGCAGTATTTT. The rearrangement uses TRBV7-7 and TRBJ2-3; TRBD1 aligns across 8 bases. Germline loops: CDR1 SSHAT, CDR2 FNYEAQ (reference sequence). With V trimmed by 9 bases and J by 4 bases, 9 bases remained unmatched. The length of the CDR3 is 14 residues. The full variable domain, its missing parts supplied by reference TRBV7-7 and TRBJ2-3, is GAGVSQSPRYKVTKRGQDVTLRCDPISSHATLYWYQQALGQGPEFLTYFNYEAQPDKSGLPSDRFSAERPEGSISTLTIQRTEQRDSAMYRCARWGRGPADTQYFGPGTRLTVL.

DNA for the CDR3: TGTGCCAGCCTGCCCCAGGACAGCCAAGAGACCCAGTACTTC. Protein product: CASLPQDSQETQYF. V gene TRBV7-2 combines with J gene TRBJ2-5, with D tentatively TRBD1 (6 bases). The V end was cut by 8 bases, the J end by 1 base, with 14 bases between. The CDR3 loop spans 14 amino acids. Per germline, CDR1 SGHTA and CDR2 FQGNSA.

This clonotype appeared many times. The chain uses TRBV7-6 and TRBJ1-3; 7 bases align to TRBD1. J gave up 4 bases and V 2 bases, and 2 bases lay outside the gene matches. This CDR3 is 14 amino acids long. Germline V CDR1 and CDR2: SGHVS, FNYEAQ. CDR3 sequence reads: CASSLPGQGNTIYF. CDR3 nucleotide sequence: TGTGCCAGCAGCTTACCGGGACAGGGAAACACCATATATTTT.

This clonotype was seen repeatedly, ten times or more. This chain connects TRBV20-1 to TRBJ1-1; D remains unclear. Trimming took off 3 bases at V and 4 bases at J, with 12 bases between the two ends. Germline CDR1 is DFQATT and CDR2 is SNEGSKA (reference sequence). The CDR3 sequence is 13 residues long. The chain's CDR3 is CSASMVDSTEAFF. The CDR3 nucleotides are TGCAGTGCTAGTATGGTAGATAGCACTGAAGCTTTCTTT.

This clonotype was seen at least ten times. This rearrangement joins TRBV18 to TRBJ1-2; 10 bases fit TRBD1. V dropped 6 bases and J dropped 7; count of bases not matched to a gene: 11. This CDR3 has 15 amino acids. Germline V CDR1 and CDR2: KGHSH, LQKENI. The CDR3 DNA sequence: TGTGCCAGCTCTCTTCAGGGACAGGGGAATCTTGGCTACACCTTC. Translating gives CASSLQGQGNLGYTF.

Comment on this clonotype: With a much larger clone just one base away, this may be a read error. This rearrangement joins TRBV3-1 to TRBJ2-7, with D possibly matching TRBD1 (6 bases). The CDR3 runs 15 residues. Germline lookup yields CDR1 LGHDT and CDR2 YNNKEL (reference sequence). V was pared by 3 bases and J by 3 bases, with 15 bases between. DNA for the CDR3: TGTGCCAGCAGCCACGTAGGGGACAAGGTCTACGAGCAGTACTTC. This gives the protein CASSHVGDKVYEQYF.

There are many counts of this clonotype. This sequence joins TRBV9 and TRBJ1-5, with 7 bases identical to TRBD1. The CDR3 runs 14 residues. Germline values: CDR1 SGDLS, CDR2 YYNGEE. Trimming took 1 base from V and 3 from J; bases not matched to a gene: 1. This CDR3 is CASSVTGDNQPQHF. CDR3 DNA: TGTGCCAGCAGCGTAACAGGGGACAATCAGCCCCAGCATTTT.

This clonotype appeared a few times. The junction shows a germline mismatch at one end, possibly a read error. The chain uses TRBV3-1 and TRBJ2-7; no firm D call. The V gene's germline CDR1 is LGHDT and CDR2 YNNKEL (reference sequence). This CDR3 is 13 amino acids long. The CDR3 is CASRQIGSYEQYF. CDR3 in DNA: TGTGCCAGCCGCCAAATTGGTAGCTACGAGCAGTACTTC.

This chain connects TRBV7-9 to TRBJ2-5; the D gene could be TRBD1 or TRBD2 (5 bases each). The CDR3 runs 14 residues. V shed 3 bases and J shed 7 bases, with 15 bases lying between them. Looked up from germline, CDR1 is SEHNR and CDR2 is FQNEAQ (reference sequence). This CDR3 is CASSLAGAGATQYF. For the CDR3, the DNA is TGTGCCAGCAGCTTGGCCGGGGCCGGAGCGACCCAGTACTTC.

This clonotype was recorded many times. V and J are TRBV24-1 and TRBJ2-7; D ambiguous. The CDR3 loop spans 13 amino acids. The germline V gene encodes CDR1 KGHDR and CDR2 SFDVKD. Trimming removed 9 bases at V and 5 bases at J, with 16 bases between. The CDR3 DNA reads as TGTGCCACCTCTCGGGCTTTTGGGAACGAGCAGTACTTC. Its protein product is CATSRAFGNEQYF.

The table lists this clonotype with a count of one. With a much larger clone just one base away, this may be a read error. The V gene is TRBV6-6, the J gene TRBJ2-7; no clear D gene. The germline V gene has CDR1 MNHNY and CDR2 SVGAGI (reference sequence). CDR3 length: 12 amino acids. The V end lost 2 bases, the J end lost 3 bases, and 5 bases lay between the germline ends. The CDR3 here is CASSYGRYEQYF. The CDR3 DNA is TGTGCCAGCAGTTACGGACGCTACGAGCAGTACTTC.

This chain joins TRBV7-9 and TRBJ1-2; D gene ambiguous. There are 13 residues in the CDR3. The germline V and J ends were trimmed by 1 base and 4 bases, with 7 bases remaining between them. From germline, CDR1 is SEHNR and CDR2 FQNEAQ (reference sequence). CDR3 sequence: CASSLGPGYGYTF. In nucleotides, the CDR3 is TGTGCCAGCAGCTTAGGTCCCGGCTATGGCTACACCTTC.

The chain combines TRBV9 with TRBJ2-1; D is unresolved. The V gene's germline CDR1 is SGDLS and CDR2 YYNGEE. Trimming took off 5 bases at V and 4 bases at J, with 16 bases between the two ends. The CDR3 is 15 residues long. The CDR3 region is CASSDTLDPYNEQFF. DNA for the CDR3: TGTGCCAGCAGTGATACTCTCGATCCTTACAATGAGCAGTTCTTC.

This clonotype was detected ten times or more. CDR3 protein: CASSLIGTGSSGNTIYF. The CDR3 DNA is TGCGCCAGCAGCCTGATAGGGACAGGAAGCTCTGGAAACACCATATATTTT. The chain uses TRBV4-1 and TRBJ1-3, with TRBD1 matching 8 bases. After removal of 4 bases from V and 0 bases from J, the junction contained 8 bases not matched to a gene. This CDR3 has 17 residues. Germline CDR1 and CDR2: MGHRA and YSYEKL.